This T cell receptor beta chain comes out of a study of blood T cell repertoires in COVID-19. Profiling relied on immunoSEQ multiplex PCR, and the TCRdb table lists in-frame clones only, not all of them. The sample carries roughly 220,000 clones, approximately 85% recorded once. V gave up 0 bases and J gave up 5 bases, with 9 bases separating them. Germline-derived CDR1 and CDR2 are SGHRS and YFSETQ. The CDR3 is 14 amino acids. This TCR derives from a man between 45 and 60 years old who had recovered from COVID-19. Sequencing was carried out using peripheral blood. The V call is TRBV5-1, the J call TRBJ2-1; D is unresolved. This chain's CDR3 is CASSLGLVNNEQFF. The CDR3 region has the DNA TGCGCCAGCAGCTTGGGGCTAGTGAACAATGAGCAGTTCTTC. Full variable domain (rest looked up from reference TRBV5-1 and TRBJ2-1): KAGVTQTPRYLIKTRGQQVTLSCSPISGHRSVSWYQQTPGQGLQFLFEYFSETQRNKGNFPGRFSGRQFSNSRSEMNVSTLELGDSALYLCASSLGLVNNEQFFGPGTRLTVL.